The clone carrying this T cell receptor (beta chain) was observed once. Its specificity is not known. This sample stems from a study of T-cell reconstitution after alpha-beta-depleted transplantation in children. Study conclusions and caveats: Alpha-beta T cells about two months after transplant reportedly derived from several hundred expanded graft clones. Several patients had high TCRbeta diversity at day 60; it came from surviving recipient T cells and thymic progenitors. One year post-transplant, T-cell counts and diversity were largely derived from T cells produced anew.

Germline V gene data show CDR1 as SNHLY and CDR2 as FYNNEI. There are 13 residues in the CDR3. V shed 7 bases, J shed 3 bases, and the junction held 5 bases outside the gene matches. A library of TCRbeta sequences, prepared with unique molecular identifiers, was generated. TCRdb processed the PCR reads anew with MiXCR; each CDR3 protein has one entry. This sample has roughly 160,000 distinct CDR3 sequences, with roughly 11% found just once. This sample comprised PBMCs, obtained before TCRalphabeta/CD19-depleted stem cell transplant. The chain joins TRBV2 to TRBJ1-1, with 7 bases lining up with TRBD1. The sequence was collected from a boy aged 2 to 9 with acute myeloid leukemia, due to receive a stem cell transplant. CDR3 amino acids: CASTDRADTEAFF. CDR3 nucleotides: TGTGCCAGCACCGACAGGGCTGACACTGAAGCTTTCTTT.